The entry that follows covers one TCR beta chain sequence. As yet, its antigen is unknown. These data belong to a study of T cells after yellow fever vaccination. Study at large: SMART-Seq v4 Ultra Low Input prepared the low-cell-number fractions. Whole-study findings and limits: The secondary response was weaker but peaked faster, day 5 versus 15.

Template switching with 5'RACE generated the TCR cDNA and added a universal primer site and UMIs. TCRdb analysed the 5' RACE reads with MiXCR anew, one entry per CDR3 protein. The profile shows fewer than 350,000 distinct CDR3 sequences, more than 8.5% of them singletons. The clonotype was recovered from a man aged 18-30 years who received the YFV17D yellow fever vaccine. The source was PBMCs, collected on the day of the first yellow fever vaccination.

CDR3 loop: CASSQDYQRGATGDTQYF. The CDR3 DNA is TGTGCCAGCAGCCAAGACTATCAGCGGGGGGCCACGGGAGATACGCAGTATTTT. The V gene is TRBV4-2, the J gene TRBJ2-3; 9 bases match TRBD2. The V and J ends lost 0 bases and 5 bases, in that order; junction bases with no gene match: 12. This CDR3 spans 18 amino acids. Germline-derived CDR1 and CDR2 are LGHNA and YNFKEQ.